Each of the 21 T cell receptor beta chains below was sequenced from the same sample in a study of blood T cells in healthy people across ages. Combining a sample-barcoded 5' primer with a J-beta primer mix, a second PCR ran for 7 to 11 cycles. MiXCR, run by TCRdb on the 5' RACE reads, gives a single entry per CDR3 protein. The table includes 650,000 to 900,000 distinct CDR3 sequences, 60% to 80% detected once. Sequenced material: blood. The source is a man aged 25-40 years in good health.

In this sample, this clonotype turned up a few times. J is TRBJ2-5 and V is TRBV12-3 or TRBV12-4, with 8 nucleotides matching TRBD2. V lost 3 bases to trimming and J lost 4 bases; unmatched junction nucleotides: 4. The CDR3 length is 14 residues. In DNA, the CDR3 is TGTGCCAGCAGTTTTGCGGGGGGATTAGAGACCCAGTACTTC. Amino acid sequence: CASSFAGGLETQYF.

This clonotype occurred a few times. The V call is TRBV29-1, the J call TRBJ2-2; no clear D gene. The CDR3 is 13 amino acids. The germline V and J ends were trimmed by 6 bases and 0 bases, with 8 bases remaining between them. The germline CDR1 and CDR2 sequences are SQVTM and ANQGSEA. The CDR3 sequence is CSVARSNTGELFF. Here the CDR3 DNA reads TGCAGCGTAGCACGGTCGAACACCGGGGAGCTGTTTTTT.

The chain has TRBV20-1 and TRBJ2-7; TRBD2 aligns across 13 bases. The CDR3 extends over 16 amino acids. CDR1 is DFQATT and CDR2 is SNEGSKA in the germline V gene (reference sequence). The trim removed 7 bases at V and 0 bases at J, leaving 9 bases unmatched. CDR3 DNA sequence: TGCAGTGGTTCCGGGACTAGCGGGGACAACTCCTACGAGCAGTACTTC. This encodes CSGSGTSGDNSYEQYF.

The chain has TRBV7-2 and TRBJ2-1, with D tentatively TRBD1 or TRBD2 (5 bases each). The germline V gene has CDR1 SGHTA and CDR2 FQGNSA. There are 15 residues in the CDR3. V was cut by 5 bases and J by 2 bases, with 13 bases left in between. DNA for the CDR3: TGTGCCAGCAGCAAAGAGGGCAGGGCCTACAATGAGCAGTTCTTC. Protein product: CASSKEGRAYNEQFF.

The gene calls are TRBV20-1 and TRBJ1-2; perhaps TRBD1 as D (6 bases). Germline CDR1 and CDR2: DFQATT and SNEGSKA (reference sequence). The CDR3 has 9 amino acids. The CDR3: CWTANGYTF. The DNA of the CDR3 is TGCTGGACAGCGAATGGCTACACCTTC.

The rearrangement joins TRBV27 to TRBJ2-1; TRBD2 matches 7 bases. Losses at the gene ends were 3 bases for V and 2 bases for J; bases not matched to a gene: 7. The CDR3 covers 16 residues. The germline V gene encodes CDR1 MNHEY and CDR2 SMNVEV (reference sequence). The CDR3 reads CASSFLNGGTYNEQFF. The CDR3 DNA follows: TGTGCCAGCAGTTTTCTAAACGGGGGGACCTACAATGAGCAGTTCTTC.

In its sample, this clonotype was seen a few times. The rearrangement links TRBV6-6 to TRBJ2-7; 8 nucleotides agree with TRBD1. Trimming at V came to 3 bases and at J to 6 bases, leaving 10 bases not matched to a gene. Germline V gene lookup returns CDR1 MNHNY and CDR2 SVGAGI (reference sequence). The CDR3 runs 15 residues. The CDR3: CASSYKDRELGEQYF. CDR3 DNA sequence: TGTGCCAGCAGTTATAAGGACAGGGAATTAGGCGAGCAGTACTTC.

The chain joins TRBV29-1 to TRBJ2-5; D is undetermined. The CDR3 covers 14 residues. CDR1 is SQVTM, CDR2 ANQGSEA, per germline. V was cut by 1 base and J by 5 bases, with 14 bases left in between. CDR3 sequence: CSVEGTADLETQYF. In DNA, the CDR3 is TGCAGCGTTGAAGGGACGGCGGACCTTGAGACCCAGTACTTC. Full variable domain (remainder filled in from reference TRBV29-1 and TRBJ2-5): SAVISQKPSRDICQRGTSLTIQCQVDSQVTMMFWYRQQPGQSLTLIATANQGSEATYESGFVIDKFPISRPNLTFSTLTVSNMSPEDSSIYLCSVEGTADLETQYFGPGTRLLVL.

The chain recombines TRBV9 with TRBJ1-1; D is uncertain. This CDR3 region has 13 residues. Trimming removed 0 bases from V and 1 base from J, with 4 bases in between. Germline assignment: CDR1 SGDLS and CDR2 YYNGEE. CDR3 sequence (DNA): TGTGCCAGCAGCGTAGCCGCGAACACTGAAGCTTTCTTT. Its translation: CASSVAANTEAFF.

In its sample, this clonotype was seen once. The chain uses TRBV5-1 and TRBJ1-1; TRBD1 agrees at 7 bases. CDR1 and CDR2 from the germline V gene are SGHRS and YFSETQ. The length of the CDR3 is 17 residues. The J segment lost 5 bases and the V segment lost 4 bases, leaving 17 bases of the junction unmatched. The CDR3 protein is CASSPTGLENRKTEAFF. For the CDR3, the DNA is TGCGCCAGCAGCCCGACAGGGTTGGAAAACAGGAAGACTGAAGCTTTCTTT.

The CDR3 nucleotides are TGTGCCGCCGCGCGGGCCAATCAGCCCCAGCATTTT. Translating gives CAAARANQPQHF. The rearrangement joins TRBV6-2 or TRBV6-3 to TRBJ1-5; D ambiguous. This CDR3 region has 12 residues. Trimming cost V 11 bases and J 3 bases, with 11 bases left between them. Germline V gene data show CDR1 as MNHEY and CDR2 as SVGEGT.

The V gene is TRBV5-5, the J gene TRBJ2-5; D call uncertain. There are 12 residues in the CDR3. Trimming stripped 6 bases from V and 5 bases from J, with 11 bases between. Germline loops: CDR1 SGHKS, CDR2 YYEKEE (reference sequence). The CDR3 here is CASTSQVETQYF. CDR3 bases: TGTGCCAGCACCTCCCAGGTTGAGACCCAGTACTTC. The full variable domain, its missing parts supplied by reference TRBV5-5 and TRBJ2-5, is DAGVTQSPTHLIKTRGQQVTLRCSPISGHKSVSWYQQVLGQGPQFIFQYYEKEERGRGNFPDRFSARQFPNYSSELNVNALLLGDSALYLCASTSQVETQYFGPGTRLLVL.

This clonotype was counted a single time. The CDR3 reads CASSSNQPGRRGETQYF. CDR3 coding DNA: TGTGCCAGCAGCTCAAATCAACCGGGACGGAGGGGGGAGACCCAGTACTTC. This sequence joins TRBV7-2 and TRBJ2-7; the D gene could be TRBD1 or TRBD2 (6 bases each). The better agreement between TRBJ2-5 and the DNA end casts doubt on the J call. This CDR3 has 17 amino acids. Germline V CDR1 and CDR2: SGHTA, FQGNSA.

The chain employs TRBV28 and TRBJ1-6; 8 bases map to TRBD1. The CDR3 length is 19 residues. V lost 4 bases and J lost 4; bases outside the gene matches: 15. Looked up from germline, CDR1 is MDHEN and CDR2 is SYDVKM. The CDR3 DNA is TGTGCCAGCAGTTCACCGCCGGGTTGGACAGGGAGTTATAATTCACCCCTCCACTTT. This gives the protein CASSSPPGWTGSYNSPLHF.

Written as DNA, the CDR3 is TGTGCCAGCAGTTACTTGGGAGGAAGGGAGACCCAGTACTTC. This translates into CASSYLGGRETQYF. This chain joins TRBV6-5 and TRBJ2-5, with TRBD2 as a possible D gene (6 bases). The CDR3 runs to 14 residues. Trimming cost V 1 base and J 5 bases, with 11 bases left between them. CDR1 and CDR2 from the germline V gene are MNHEY and SVGAGI.

This chain connects TRBV9 to TRBJ2-7; no reliable D call. V was pared by 2 bases and J by 2 bases, with 11 bases between. Germline V lookup: CDR1 SGDLS, CDR2 YYNGEE. The CDR3 has 14 residues. The CDR3 region has the DNA TGTGCCAGCAGCGTTGACCTGGGCACCTACGAGCAGTACTTC. Its protein is CASSVDLGTYEQYF.

The chain recombines TRBV18 with TRBJ2-5; tentatively, D is TRBD2 (5 bases). The CDR3 has 16 amino acids. V lost 3 bases and J 3 bases, leaving 17 bases between the germline ends. Germline loops: CDR1 KGHSH, CDR2 LQKENI. The CDR3 loop reads CASSPSLAGPKETQYF. Here the CDR3 DNA reads TGTGCCAGCTCACCGTCTCTAGCTGGGCCTAAAGAGACCCAGTACTTC.

This clonotype was observed a few times. The chain is built from TRBV20-1 and TRBJ2-5; no firm D call. The CDR3 consists of 10 residues. The germline V and J ends were trimmed by 3 bases and 5 bases, with 4 bases remaining between them. CDR1 DFQATT and CDR2 SNEGSKA come from the germline V gene (reference sequence). CDR3 sequence: CSASQETQYF. Here the CDR3 DNA reads TGCAGTGCTAGTCAGGAGACCCAGTACTTC.

There are many counts of this clonotype. The chain carries TRBV2 and TRBJ2-7, with D hard to call. Germline lookup yields CDR1 SNHLY and CDR2 FYNNEI. Trimming pared 3 bases from V and 6 bases from J, leaving 3 bases between. The CDR3 is made up of 10 amino acids. The CDR3 DNA is TGTGCCAGCAGTGATCGCGAGCAGTACTTC. Translation gives CASSDREQYF.

The rearrangement links TRBV3-1 to TRBJ2-5; D might be TRBD1 or TRBD2, each matching 5 bases. The germline V gene has CDR1 LGHDT and CDR2 YNNKEL (reference sequence). CDR3 size: 14 residues. The V and J ends lost 4 bases and 11 bases respectively, with 20 bases between them. CDR3 in amino acids: CASSLLGAQWEQYF. The CDR3 coding sequence is TGTGCCAGCAGCCTTCTTGGGGCACAGTGGGAGCAGTACTTC.

The chain recombines TRBV30 with TRBJ2-4; 8 bases agree with TRBD2. The J call may be in error: the DNA end matches TRBJ2-7 better. Germline values: CDR1 GTSNPN, CDR2 SVGIG (reference sequence). This CDR3 has 17 amino acids. Written as DNA, the CDR3 is TGTGCCTGGAGTGTCCCATTACTAGCGGAAGGCGCCTACGAGCAGTACTTC. It is translated as CAWSVPLLAEGAYEQYF.